The 5 T cell receptor beta chains presented below share a single source sample, sequenced in a study of blood T cell repertoires in COVID-19. Sequencing was performed with immunoSEQ multiplex PCR; in TCRdb, only in-frame clones are kept and a portion is missing. The sample holds 350,000 to 500,000 clones, over 75% seen once. The sequenced material came from PBMCs or T cells enriched from blood (not recorded which). These receptors all stem from a woman younger than 30 who had been exposed to COVID-19.

The gene calls are TRBV5-5 and TRBJ2-1; no clear D. Germline CDR1 SGHKS, CDR2 YYEKEE (reference sequence). V was trimmed by 4 bases and J by 4 bases, leaving 9 bases between them. This CDR3 is 13 amino acids long. The CDR3: CASSPVVYNEQFF. DNA for the CDR3: TGTGCCAGCAGCCCTGTCGTTTACAATGAGCAGTTCTTC.

The rearrangement joins TRBV7-2 to TRBJ2-7; D is unresolved. Germline CDR1 and CDR2: SGHTA and FQGNSA. The CDR3 length is 11 residues. V was trimmed by 3 bases and J by 2 bases, leaving 2 bases between them. CDR3 amino acids: CASSFTYEQYF. In nucleotides, the CDR3 is TGTGCCAGCAGCTTTACCTACGAGCAGTACTTC. Using reference TRBV7-2 and TRBJ2-7 for the parts outside the CDR3, the full variable domain is GAGVSQSPSNKVTEKGKDVELRCDPISGHTALYWYRQSLGQGLEFLIYFQGNSAPDKSGLPSDRFSAERTGGSVSTLTIQRTQQEDSAVYLCASSFTYEQYFGPGTRLTVT.

The genes are TRBV24-1 and TRBJ1-2; possibly TRBD1 for D (6 bases). The CDR3 extends over 12 amino acids. Germline V lookup: CDR1 KGHDR, CDR2 SFDVKD. V gave up 9 bases and J gave up 8 bases, with 15 bases separating them. The CDR3 spells CATPYRVTGYTF. The DNA for the CDR3 is TGTGCCACCCCCTACAGGGTCACAGGCTACACCTTC.

This clone was picked up one time. V and J are TRBV3-1 (or the pseudogene TRBV3-2) and TRBJ2-2; a weak D match, TRBD1 (6 bases). Germline V gene data show CDR1 as LGHDT and CDR2 as YNNKEL (reference sequence). CDR3 length: 14 amino acids. Trimming removed 8 bases from V and 5 bases from J, with 15 bases in between. This CDR3 reads CASRDTATTGELFF. The CDR3 nucleotides read TGTGCCAGCCGGGACACCGCAACGACCGGGGAGCTGTTTTTT.

V and J are TRBV9 and TRBJ1-4, with a possible D match to TRBD1 (6 bases). CDR3 length equals 14 residues. Trimming took off 0 bases at V and 8 bases at J, with 11 bases between the two ends. The germline gives CDR1 SGDLS, CDR2 YYNGEE. The DNA of the CDR3 is TGTGCCAGCAGCGTAGCCACAGGACAGGAAAAACTGTTTTTT. It encodes CASSVATGQEKLFF.